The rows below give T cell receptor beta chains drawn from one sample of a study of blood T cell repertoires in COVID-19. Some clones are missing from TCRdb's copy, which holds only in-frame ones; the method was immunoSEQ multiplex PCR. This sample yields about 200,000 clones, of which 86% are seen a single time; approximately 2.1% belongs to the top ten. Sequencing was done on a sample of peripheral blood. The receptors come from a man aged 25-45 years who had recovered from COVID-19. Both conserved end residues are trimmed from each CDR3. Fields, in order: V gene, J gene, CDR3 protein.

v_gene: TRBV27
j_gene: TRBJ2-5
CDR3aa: ASSSGARWAQETQY

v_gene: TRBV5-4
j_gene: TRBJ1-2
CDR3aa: ASSRDSTYGYT

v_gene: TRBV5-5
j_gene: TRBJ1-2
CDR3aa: ASSLEGEALYGYT

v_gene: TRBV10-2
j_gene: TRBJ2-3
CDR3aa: ATRGPDTQY

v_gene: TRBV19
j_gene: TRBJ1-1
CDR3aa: ASSHQGAGVAF

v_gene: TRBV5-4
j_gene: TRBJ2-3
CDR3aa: ASSSGLAGGDTQY

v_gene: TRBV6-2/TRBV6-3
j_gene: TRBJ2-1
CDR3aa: ASSWTGGEDNEQF

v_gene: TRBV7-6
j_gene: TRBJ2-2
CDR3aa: ASSLDEGAVRHTGELF

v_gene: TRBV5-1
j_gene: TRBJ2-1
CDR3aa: ASSFLAGVDNEQF

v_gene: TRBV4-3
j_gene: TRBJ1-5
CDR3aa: ASSQDSKAYSNQPQH

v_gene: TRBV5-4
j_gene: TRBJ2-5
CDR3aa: ASSFQRGGGPETQY